Below, one T cell receptor (beta chain) is given with its context. Generated by immunoSEQ multiplex PCR, the TCRdb table keeps only in-frame clones and is missing some. The sample lists 70,000 or so clones, 88% occurring once. This entry is derived from a study of blood T cell repertoires in COVID-19. Background on the study: COVID-19 samples collected from the United States, Italy and Spain covered acute and convalescent phases. Sources were T cells, B-cell-depleted T cells, or PBMCs; the material itself was cDNA or gDNA.

CDR1 is SGHTS and CDR2 is YDEGEE in the germline V gene. V was pared by 0 bases and J by 3 bases, with 3 bases of the junction left unmatched. CDR3 size: 15 residues. The sequence came from a human donor in a cohort sampled during active COVID-19. V gene TRBV5-8 combines with J gene TRBJ2-3; 8 bases align to TRBD2. The sequenced material came from peripheral blood. CDR3 DNA: TGTGCCAGCAGCTTGGTGCGACTAGCGACAGATACGCAGTATTTT. It encodes CASSLVRLATDTQYF.